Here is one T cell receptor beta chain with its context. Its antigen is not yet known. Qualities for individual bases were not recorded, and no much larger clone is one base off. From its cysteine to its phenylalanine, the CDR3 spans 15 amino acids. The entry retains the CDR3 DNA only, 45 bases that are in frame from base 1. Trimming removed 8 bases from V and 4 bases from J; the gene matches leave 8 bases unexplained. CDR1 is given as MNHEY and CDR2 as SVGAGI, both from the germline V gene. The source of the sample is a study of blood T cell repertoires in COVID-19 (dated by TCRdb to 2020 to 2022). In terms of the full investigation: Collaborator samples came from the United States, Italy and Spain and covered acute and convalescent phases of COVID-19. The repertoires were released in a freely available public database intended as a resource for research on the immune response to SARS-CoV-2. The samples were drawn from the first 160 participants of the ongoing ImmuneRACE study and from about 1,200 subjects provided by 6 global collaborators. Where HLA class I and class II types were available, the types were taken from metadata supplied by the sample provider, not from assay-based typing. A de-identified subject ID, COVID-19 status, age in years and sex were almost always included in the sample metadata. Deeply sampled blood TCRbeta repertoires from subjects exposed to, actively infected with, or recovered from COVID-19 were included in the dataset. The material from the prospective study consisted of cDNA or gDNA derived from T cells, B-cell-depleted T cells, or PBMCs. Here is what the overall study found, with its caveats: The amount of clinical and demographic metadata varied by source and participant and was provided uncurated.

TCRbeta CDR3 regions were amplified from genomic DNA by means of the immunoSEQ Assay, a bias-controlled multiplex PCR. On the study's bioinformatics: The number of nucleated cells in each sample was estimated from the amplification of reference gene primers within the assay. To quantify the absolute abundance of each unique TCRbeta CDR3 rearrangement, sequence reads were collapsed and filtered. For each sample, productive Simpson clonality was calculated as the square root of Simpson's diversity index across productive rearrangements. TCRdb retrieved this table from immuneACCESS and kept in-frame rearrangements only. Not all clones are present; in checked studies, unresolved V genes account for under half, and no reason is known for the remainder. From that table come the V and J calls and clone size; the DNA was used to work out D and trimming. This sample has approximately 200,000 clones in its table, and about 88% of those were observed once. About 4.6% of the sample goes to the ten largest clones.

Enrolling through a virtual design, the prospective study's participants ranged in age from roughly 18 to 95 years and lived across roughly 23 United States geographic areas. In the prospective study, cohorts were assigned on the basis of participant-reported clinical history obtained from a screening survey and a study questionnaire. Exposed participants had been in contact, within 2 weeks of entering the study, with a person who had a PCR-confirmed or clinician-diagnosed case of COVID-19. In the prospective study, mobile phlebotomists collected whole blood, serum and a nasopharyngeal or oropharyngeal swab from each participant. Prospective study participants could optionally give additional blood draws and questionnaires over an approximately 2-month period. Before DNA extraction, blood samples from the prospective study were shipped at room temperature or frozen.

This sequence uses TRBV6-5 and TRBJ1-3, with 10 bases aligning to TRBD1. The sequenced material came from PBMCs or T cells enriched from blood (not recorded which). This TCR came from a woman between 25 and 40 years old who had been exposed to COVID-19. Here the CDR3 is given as CASAGTGVVGNTIYF. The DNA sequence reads TGTGCCAGCGCTGGGACAGGGGTTGTCGGAAACACCATATATTTT.